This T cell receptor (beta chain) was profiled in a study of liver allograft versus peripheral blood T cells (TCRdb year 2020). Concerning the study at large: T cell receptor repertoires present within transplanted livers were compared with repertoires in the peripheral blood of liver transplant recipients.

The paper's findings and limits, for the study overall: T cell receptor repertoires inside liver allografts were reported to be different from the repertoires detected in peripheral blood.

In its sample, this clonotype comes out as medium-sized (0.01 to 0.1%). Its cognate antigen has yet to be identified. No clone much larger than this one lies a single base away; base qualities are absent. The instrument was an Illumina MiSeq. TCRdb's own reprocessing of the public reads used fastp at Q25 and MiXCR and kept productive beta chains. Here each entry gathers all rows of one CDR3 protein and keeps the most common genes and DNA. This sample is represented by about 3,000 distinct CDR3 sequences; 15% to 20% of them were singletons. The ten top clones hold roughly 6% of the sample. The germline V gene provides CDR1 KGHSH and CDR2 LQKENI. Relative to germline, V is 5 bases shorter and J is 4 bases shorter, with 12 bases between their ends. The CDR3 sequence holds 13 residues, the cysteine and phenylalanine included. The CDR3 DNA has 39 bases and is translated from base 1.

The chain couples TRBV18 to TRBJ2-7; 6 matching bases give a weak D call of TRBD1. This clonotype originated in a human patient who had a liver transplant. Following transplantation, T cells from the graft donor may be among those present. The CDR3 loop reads CASSAGQKYEQYF. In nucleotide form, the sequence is TGTGCCAGCTCAGCAGGACAGAAATACGAGCAGTACTTC.